The entry that follows covers one T cell receptor (beta chain) sequence. Trimming stripped 2 bases from V and 3 bases from J, with 10 bases between. The CDR3 is made up of 15 amino acids. Looked up from germline, CDR1 is SGHTA and CDR2 is FQGTGA. This entry belongs to a study of OX40 agonist ivuxolimab in advanced cancers. Overall study: A male proportion of about 80% was recorded, with mean age approximately 57 years and range roughly 20 to 90.

Systemic immunosuppression or a history of autoimmune disease excluded patients. Method: immunoSEQ multiplex PCR; TCRdb's copy keeps in-frame clones and lacks some. The sample consists of about 82,000 clones, around 78% of them appearing once. The starting material was CD4+ or CD8+ T cells sorted from blood, obtained in a trial of the OX40 agonist ivuxolimab. The V gene is TRBV7-3, the J gene TRBJ2-2; no firm D call. This sequence originates from an adult with an advanced solid tumor such as melanoma, head and neck, liver or kidney cancer. In DNA, the CDR3 is TGTGCCAGCAGCTTAGTCGGTTGGGACACCGGGGAGCTGTTTTTT. This sequence encodes CASSLVGWDTGELFF.